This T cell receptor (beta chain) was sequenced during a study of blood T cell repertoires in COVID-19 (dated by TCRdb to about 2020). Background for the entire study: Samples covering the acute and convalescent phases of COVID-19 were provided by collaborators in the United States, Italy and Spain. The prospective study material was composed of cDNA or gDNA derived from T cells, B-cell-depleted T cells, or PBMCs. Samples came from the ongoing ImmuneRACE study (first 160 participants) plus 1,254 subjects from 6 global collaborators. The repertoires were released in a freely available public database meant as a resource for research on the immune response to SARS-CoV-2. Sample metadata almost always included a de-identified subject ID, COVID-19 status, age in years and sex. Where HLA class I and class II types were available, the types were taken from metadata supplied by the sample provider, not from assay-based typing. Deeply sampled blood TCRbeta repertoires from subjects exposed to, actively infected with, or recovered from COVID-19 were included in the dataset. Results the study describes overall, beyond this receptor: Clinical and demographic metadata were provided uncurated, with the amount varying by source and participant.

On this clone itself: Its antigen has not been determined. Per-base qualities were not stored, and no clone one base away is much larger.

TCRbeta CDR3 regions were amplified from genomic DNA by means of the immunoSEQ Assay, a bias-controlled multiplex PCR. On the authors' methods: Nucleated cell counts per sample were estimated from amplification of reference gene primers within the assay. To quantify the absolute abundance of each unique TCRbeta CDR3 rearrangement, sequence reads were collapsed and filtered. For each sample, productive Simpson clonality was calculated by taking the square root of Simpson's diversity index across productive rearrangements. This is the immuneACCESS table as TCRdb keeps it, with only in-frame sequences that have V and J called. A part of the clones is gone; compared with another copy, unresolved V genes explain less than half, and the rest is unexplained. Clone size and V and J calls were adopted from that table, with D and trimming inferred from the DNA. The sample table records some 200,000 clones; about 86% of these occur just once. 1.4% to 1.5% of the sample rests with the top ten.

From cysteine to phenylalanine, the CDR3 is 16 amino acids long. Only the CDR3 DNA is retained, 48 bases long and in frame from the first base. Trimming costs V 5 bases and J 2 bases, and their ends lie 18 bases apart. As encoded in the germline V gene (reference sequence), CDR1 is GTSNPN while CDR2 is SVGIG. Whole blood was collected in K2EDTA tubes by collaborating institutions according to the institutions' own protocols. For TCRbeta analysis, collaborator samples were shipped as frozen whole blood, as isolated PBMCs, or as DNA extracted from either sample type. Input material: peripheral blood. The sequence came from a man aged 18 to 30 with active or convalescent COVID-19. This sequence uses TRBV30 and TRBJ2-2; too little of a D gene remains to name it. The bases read TGTGCCTGGGCGTCGCCTTGGCAGGCTAACACCGGGGAGCTGTTTTTT. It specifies CAWASPWQANTGELFF.